Following are 29 T cell receptor beta chains from one sample sequenced in a study of blood T cell repertoires in COVID-19. TCRdb keeps only in-frame clones here, not all; method: immunoSEQ multiplex PCR. The sample shows approximately 75,000 clones, roughly 85% of them seen only once. Material for sequencing was peripheral blood. The receptor set was obtained from an elderly man with acute or convalescent COVID-19.

The rearrangement uses TRBV18 and TRBJ1-2; 9 bases fit TRBD1. Germline V gives CDR1 KGHSH, CDR2 LQKENI. This CDR3 has 16 residues. Trimming removed 3 bases from V and 7 bases from J; junction bases left unmatched: 12. CDR3 sequence (DNA): TGTGCCAGCTCACCGCTACCGGGACAGGGAAAATCTGGCTACACCTTC. Amino acid sequence: CASSPLPGQGKSGYTF.

This clone was observed a single time. The chain employs TRBV28 and TRBJ1-2; possible D gene TRBD1, 6 bases. V was pared by 2 bases and J by 3 bases, with 13 bases between. The CDR3 has 15 residues. Germline V lookup: CDR1 MDHEN, CDR2 SYDVKM. CDR3: CASSLQGIPHYGYTF. The CDR3 DNA is TGTGCCAGCAGTTTACAGGGGATTCCTCACTATGGCTACACCTTC.

The chain recombines TRBV12-3 or TRBV12-4 with TRBJ1-5, with unresolved D. Trimming pared 3 bases from V and 4 bases from J, leaving 7 bases between. CDR3 length equals 13 residues. CDR3 sequence: CASSLSGNQPQHF. CDR3 nucleotide sequence: TGTGCCAGCAGTTTGAGCGGGAATCAGCCCCAGCATTTT.

J is TRBJ2-2 and V is TRBV24-1; tentatively, D is TRBD1 (5 bases). Germline loops: CDR1 KGHDR, CDR2 SFDVKD. Trimming stripped 4 bases from V and 1 base from J, with 9 bases between. The CDR3 is made up of 15 amino acids. The chain's CDR3 is CATSEAGQNTGELFF. The CDR3 bases are TGTGCCACCAGTGAGGCAGGGCAGAACACCGGGGAGCTGTTTTTT.

The V and J genes are TRBV12-3 or TRBV12-4 and TRBJ2-7, with D possibly matching TRBD1 (6 bases). The CDR3 totals 11 residues. V lost 10 bases to trimming and J lost 7 bases, with 14 bases between them. As DNA, the CDR3 is TGTGCCATCCAGTTTAGGGGGGAGCAGTACTTC. This sequence encodes CAIQFRGEQYF.

This clone was found a few times. The chain recombines TRBV5-4 with TRBJ2-1; possibly TRBD2 for D (5 bases). CDR3 length equals 14 residues. Germline V gene sequence: CDR1 SGHNT, CDR2 YYREEE (reference sequence). Trimming shortened V by 0 bases and J by 7 bases, and 11 bases separated the two germline ends. CDR3 sequence (DNA): TGTGCCAGCAGCTTGGTTCAGCGAGGGAATGAGCAGTTCTTC. Amino acid sequence: CASSLVQRGNEQFF.

V and J are TRBV5-6 and TRBJ2-1; 10 nucleotides match TRBD2. The length of the CDR3 is 15 residues. Looked up from germline, CDR1 is SGHDT and CDR2 is YYEEEE. V was pared by 4 bases and J by 4 bases, with 5 bases of the junction left unmatched. The DNA for the CDR3 is TGTGCCAGCAGCGTAGGACTAGCGGAATACAATGAGCAGTTCTTC. This encodes CASSVGLAEYNEQFF.

This sequence joins TRBV2 and TRBJ2-5; 7 bases line up with TRBD2. Germline loops: CDR1 SNHLY, CDR2 FYNNEI. V dropped 4 bases and J dropped 5; count of bases not matched to a gene: 4. This CDR3 comprises 13 residues. CDR3 bases: TGTGCCAGCAGTGGTGGGAGGGGTGAGACCCAGTACTTC. The encoded protein is CASSGGRGETQYF.

This clone has a handful of counts. The rearrangement joins TRBV9 to TRBJ2-5; D gene ambiguous. From germline, CDR1 is SGDLS and CDR2 YYNGEE. The CDR3 is 15 residues long. V was pared by 3 bases and J by 2 bases, with 14 bases between. The chain's CDR3 is CASSGRYFPQETQYF. CDR3 nucleotide sequence: TGTGCCAGCAGCGGCCGGTACTTCCCGCAAGAGACCCAGTACTTC. Full variable domain (remainder filled in from reference TRBV9 and TRBJ2-5): DSGVTQTPKHLITATGQRVTLRCSPRSGDLSVYWYQQSLDQGLQFLIQYYNGEERAKGNILERFSAQQFPDLHSELNLSSLELGDSALYFCASSGRYFPQETQYFGPGTRLLVL.

The chain couples TRBV10-2 to TRBJ1-5, with 10 bases matching TRBD1. Germline lookup yields CDR1 WSHSY and CDR2 SAAADI. The CDR3 is 14 residues long. With 5 bases clipped from V and 5 bases from J, the junction kept 3 bases outside the gene matches. The CDR3 DNA follows: TGCGCCAGCAGTCTGGACAGGGGGTATCAGCCCCAGCATTTT. This codes for CASSLDRGYQPQHF.

This clone was seen just once. The CDR3 DNA reads TGTGCCAGCAGCTTAGGCGCAGATACGCAGTATTTT. Translation: CASSLGADTQYF. The rearrangement uses TRBV7-9 and TRBJ2-3; no clear D. Trimming left V 1 base short and J 4 bases short, with 3 bases between. Germline lookup yields CDR1 SEHNR and CDR2 FQNEAQ (reference sequence). The CDR3 sequence is 12 residues long. Supplemented by reference TRBV7-9 and TRBJ2-3, the full variable domain reads DTGVSQNPRHKITKRGQNVTFRCDPISEHNRLYWYRQTLGQGPEFLTYFQNEAQLEKSRLLSDRFSAERPKGSFSTLEIQRTEQGDSAMYLCASSLGADTQYFGPGTRLTVL.

This clone came up a few times. Additional DNA sequences in this sample encode the identical CDR3. The rearrangement joins TRBV12-3 or TRBV12-4 to TRBJ2-1; 8 nucleotides align to TRBD1. CDR3 length: 13 residues. V gave up 6 bases and J gave up 5 bases; unmatched junction bases: 3. CDR3 sequence reads: CASSSTGDNEQFF. The CDR3 region has the DNA TGTGCCAGCAGCTCGACAGGGGACAATGAGCAGTTCTTC.

The chain employs TRBV10-1 and TRBJ1-1; 7 bases agree with TRBD1. The CDR3 has 13 amino acids. Germline CDR1 is WNHNN and CDR2 is SYGVQD (reference sequence). J gave up 7 bases and V 8 bases, and 10 bases lay outside the gene matches. The CDR3 bases are TGCGCCAGCGAACCCACAGGGGCCAGTGAAGCTTTCTTT. Translation gives CASEPTGASEAFF.

The rearrangement links TRBV7-2 to TRBJ2-3; 11 positions agree with TRBD2. This CDR3 is built from 15 residues. From germline, CDR1 is SGHTA and CDR2 FQGNSA. Trimming cost V 3 bases and J 6 bases; bases outside gene matches: 5. CDR3 sequence: CASSLASSGRDTQYF. The CDR3, as DNA: TGTGCCAGCAGCTTGGCATCTAGCGGGAGGGATACGCAGTATTTT.

The chain employs TRBV4-1 and TRBJ2-3; the D gene is possibly TRBD1 (5 bases). V shed 5 bases and J shed 6 bases, with 12 bases lying between them. Per the germline V gene, CDR1 is MGHRA and CDR2 is YSYEKL. The CDR3 runs to 13 residues. Here the CDR3 reads CASSGQMGDTQYF. In DNA form, the CDR3 reads TGCGCCAGCAGCGGACAAATGGGGGATACGCAGTATTTT.

The genes are TRBV7-2 and TRBJ2-3, with 12 positions matching TRBD2. Germline V lookup: CDR1 SGHTA, CDR2 FQGNSA. The CDR3 runs to 16 residues. V lost 0 bases and J lost 4; bases outside the gene matches: 2. CDR3 bases: TGTGCCAGCAGCTTAGCTCTAGCGGGAGGGGCAGATACGCAGTATTTT. This gives the protein CASSLALAGGADTQYF.

The chain links TRBV10-2 to TRBJ2-5; 9 bases are shared with TRBD2. The junction had 13 bases not matched to a gene; V was cut back by 7 bases and J by 7 bases. This CDR3 has 15 residues. The V gene's germline CDR1 is WSHSY and CDR2 SAAADI. CDR3 nucleotides: TGCGCCAGCACCCCGGGACTAGCAGGGGGGGGGACCCAGTACTTC. Its translation: CASTPGLAGGGTQYF.

J is TRBJ1-2 and V is TRBV6-5; TRBD1 is a possible D gene (5 bases). CDR3 length: 14 residues. Germline values: CDR1 MNHEY, CDR2 SVGAGI. V was clipped by 4 bases and J by 3 bases, with 12 bases between them. The CDR3 coding sequence is TGTGCCAGCAGTTCTGCGGGACGAGACTATGGCTACACCTTC. Amino acid sequence: CASSSAGRDYGYTF.

The chain uses TRBV19 and TRBJ1-6; 9 bases are shared with TRBD1. Germline trimming cut 5 bases from V and 7 bases from J; bases unmatched to any gene: 15. This CDR3 spans 18 amino acids. Germline CDR1 LNHDA, CDR2 SQIVND (reference sequence). This CDR3 reads CASSPLKGQGVWNSPLHF. In DNA form, the CDR3 reads TGTGCCAGTAGTCCTCTTAAGGGACAGGGAGTTTGGAATTCACCCCTCCACTTT.

This clone was observed once. The rearrangement links TRBV18 to TRBJ1-6; TRBD1 is a possible D gene (5 bases). Between the trimmed V and J ends, which lost 5 bases and 7 bases, there was a span of 15 bases. The CDR3 is 15 residues long. Looked up from germline, CDR1 is KGHSH and CDR2 is LQKENI. CDR3 coding DNA: TGTGCCAGCTCAGAACAGGAGGGGAGAAATTCACCCCTCCACTTT. Its protein product is CASSEQEGRNSPLHF.

CDR3: CASSLAVQETQYF. DNA of the CDR3: TGTGCCAGCAGTTTGGCAGTTCAAGAGACCCAGTACTTC. The chain combines TRBV27 with TRBJ2-5, with no clear D. Trimming took off 3 bases at V and 2 bases at J, with 7 bases between the two ends. From germline, CDR1 is MNHEY and CDR2 SMNVEV (reference sequence). The CDR3 has 13 residues.

This sequence joins TRBV5-1 and TRBJ2-3, with 9 bases that match TRBD2. Germline CDR1 and CDR2: SGHRS and YFSETQ. The CDR3 has 15 amino acids. The J segment lost 1 base and the V segment lost 4 bases, leaving 4 bases of the junction unmatched. CDR3 in amino acids: CASSPGLARTDTQYF. The CDR3 DNA reads as TGCGCCAGCAGCCCGGGACTAGCCCGCACAGATACGCAGTATTTT.

The rearrangement uses TRBV27 and TRBJ2-3; TRBD2 aligns across 9 bases. Germline values: CDR1 MNHEY, CDR2 SMNVEV (reference sequence). Trimming took 4 bases from V and 2 from J; bases not matched to a gene: 4. The CDR3 covers 15 residues. CDR3 amino acids: CASSSAGGFTDTQYF. CDR3 bases: TGTGCCAGCAGTTCGGCGGGAGGGTTCACAGATACGCAGTATTTT.

V usage is TRBV4-1 and J usage is TRBJ2-5; TRBD2 agrees at 11 bases. After removal of 0 bases from V and 4 bases from J, the junction contained 13 bases not matched to a gene. Looked up from germline, CDR1 is MGHRA and CDR2 is YSYEKL. The CDR3 has 19 amino acids. The CDR3 loop is CASSQEVAGLAGGRETQYF. CDR3 DNA: TGCGCCAGCAGCCAAGAAGTGGCGGGGCTAGCGGGAGGAAGAGAGACCCAGTACTTC.

This chain links TRBV6-5 with TRBJ2-7; D gene unclear. Germline lookup yields CDR1 MNHEY and CDR2 SVGAGI. The V and J ends lost 2 bases and 2 bases respectively, with 10 bases between them. This CDR3 contains 14 residues. The CDR3 here is CASSYLDTTYEQYF. The CDR3 nucleotides read TGTGCCAGCAGTTACCTTGACACGACCTACGAGCAGTACTTC.

V is TRBV6-6 and J is TRBJ2-1, with TRBD1 as a possible D gene (5 bases). Germline CDR1 and CDR2: MNHNY and SVGAGI (reference sequence). V was trimmed by 6 bases and J by 4 bases, leaving 10 bases between them. CDR3 length: 13 residues. The chain's CDR3 is CASSPDRYNEQFF. For the CDR3, the DNA is TGTGCCAGCAGCCCCGACAGATACAATGAGCAGTTCTTC.

The CDR3 here is CASRFDRGPADTQYF. CDR3 DNA: TGTGCCAGCAGATTTGACAGGGGGCCTGCAGATACGCAGTATTTT. This chain connects TRBV28 to TRBJ2-3, with 10 bases aligning to TRBD1. This CDR3 spans 15 amino acids. Germline V gene sequence: CDR1 MDHEN, CDR2 SYDVKM. V gave up 6 bases and J gave up 4 bases; unmatched junction bases: 7. Combining the CDR3 with reference TRBV28 and TRBJ2-3 gives the whole variable domain DVKVTQSSRYLVKRTGEKVFLECVQDMDHENMFWYRQDPGLGLRLIYFSYDVKMKEKGDIPEGYSVSREKKERFSLILESASTNQTSMYLCASRFDRGPADTQYFGPGTRLTVL.

V is TRBV20-1 and J is TRBJ2-3, with a possible D match to TRBD2 (6 bases). V was cut by 3 bases and J by 6 bases, with 16 bases left in between. This CDR3 has 14 residues. Germline lookup yields CDR1 DFQATT and CDR2 SNEGSKA (reference sequence). The CDR3 nucleotides are TGCAGTGCTAGTGGTCGCAGTGGGGGGGATACGCAGTATTTT. It codes for CSASGRSGGDTQYF.

The genes are TRBV28 and TRBJ2-5, with 7 nucleotides matching TRBD1. This CDR3 comprises 16 residues. Germline V gene data show CDR1 as MDHEN and CDR2 as SYDVKM. With V trimmed by 3 bases and J by 0 bases, 7 bases remained unmatched. CDR3 sequence: CASSFPTGKYQETQYF. DNA for the CDR3: TGTGCCAGCAGTTTTCCGACAGGGAAGTACCAAGAGACCCAGTACTTC.